The text below deals with one T cell receptor (beta chain). Its antigen remains unknown. The junction and the germline gene differ at one end; a read error may be behind it. CDR1 MNHEY and CDR2 SVGAGI come from the germline V gene. This CDR3 is built from 15 residues. TCRdb used MiXCR to reprocess the reads, holding one entry per CDR3 protein. The table has 44,000 or so distinct CDR3 sequences, 20% to 25% seen once. These data belong to a study of T cell repertoires in cytomegalovirus infection. This TCR was recovered from a human donor in good health (CMV status not recorded). Some clones in this sample may be carry-over from other donors' samples. Here the sequenced sample was CD8+ T cells from cultured PBMCs, taken from culture after CMV antigen stimulation. The V and J genes are TRBV6-5 and TRBJ1-1; the match to TRBD1 covers 8 bases. The CDR3 DNA reads TGTGACAGCAGGAAAGGACAGGGTTTGAACACTGAAGCTTTCTTT. As protein: CDSRKGQGLNTEAFF.